Following are 20 T cell receptor beta chains from one sample sequenced in a study of cytomegalovirus exposure and HLA in healthy donors. Use of 60 Vbeta and 13 Jbeta primers characterized the PCR. The repertoire was sequenced with immunoSEQ multiplex PCR; TCRdb's copy has only in-frame clones and lacks some. The profile shows some 110,000 clones, 65% to 90% of them singletons. Source material: PBMCs. These receptors were obtained from a woman aged 25 to 39 in good health and CMV-seronegative.

This chain joins TRBV4-1 and TRBJ2-7; D remains ambiguous. The CDR3 contains 15 residues. Germline values: CDR1 MGHRA, CDR2 YSYEKL. The ends were cut back, 1 base at V and 6 bases at J, with 16 bases in the middle. The CDR3 sequence is CASSQVGISVGEQYF. The CDR3 nucleotides read TGCGCCAGCAGCCAAGTTGGTATTTCGGTCGGCGAGCAGTACTTC.

V usage is TRBV2 and J usage is TRBJ2-7; 8 nucleotides agree with TRBD2. This CDR3 spans 13 amino acids. The junction had 2 bases not matched to a gene; V was cut back by 3 bases and J by 4 bases. The germline V gene encodes CDR1 SNHLY and CDR2 FYNNEI. CDR3 nucleotides: TGTGCCAGCAGTGATTCGGGGGGGTACGAGCAGTACTTC. Residues: CASSDSGGYEQYF.

This clone was picked up a small number of times. The chain has TRBV7-2 and TRBJ2-7; D may be TRBD2 (7 bases). This CDR3 is built from 13 residues. Per the germline V gene, CDR1 is SGHTA and CDR2 is FQGNSA. V lost 5 bases and J lost 12, with 20 bases in between. The CDR3 bases are TGTGCCAGCAGCAACCGGGGGGCGGGAAGGACGTACTTC. It specifies CASSNRGAGRTYF.

The chain uses TRBV10-3 and TRBJ2-5; TRBD2 agrees at 10 bases. CDR3 length equals 16 residues. J lost 5 bases, V lost 3 bases, and 9 bases had no gene match. Germline CDR1 ENHRY, CDR2 SYGVKD. The CDR3 is CAISDHLAGVGETQYF. The CDR3 DNA reads TGTGCCATCAGTGACCACCTAGCGGGAGTGGGTGAGACCCAGTACTTC.

This clone was observed a handful of times. The V call is TRBV18, the J call TRBJ2-2; weak D call: TRBD2 (5 bases). The length of the CDR3 is 14 residues. V lost 6 bases and J 6 bases, leaving 14 bases between the germline ends. Germline V gene sequence: CDR1 KGHSH, CDR2 LQKENI. The CDR3, as DNA: TGTGCCAGCTCCCCGAGGCCGGAGGCCGGGGAGCTGTTTTTT. As protein: CASSPRPEAGELFF.

This CDR3 reads CASSLAGATLHEQFF. Here the CDR3 DNA reads TGTGCCAGCAGCCTAGCGGGAGCAACGCTCCATGAGCAGTTCTTC. The chain employs TRBV5-6 and TRBJ2-1; 10 positions match TRBD2. V shed 4 bases, J shed 8 bases, and the junction held 9 bases outside the gene matches. The CDR3 has 15 residues. The V gene's germline CDR1 is SGHDT and CDR2 YYEEEE.

This clone was seen only a few times. The V and J genes are TRBV6-1 and TRBJ2-7; TRBD1 is a possible D gene (6 bases). Germline CDR1 and CDR2: MNHNS and SASEGT. The V gene lost 1 base and the J gene lost 4 bases, with 17 bases spanning the gap. The CDR3 spans 16 residues. The CDR3 is CASSEDYRVLPYEQYF. The CDR3, as DNA: TGTGCCAGCAGTGAAGACTACAGGGTTTTGCCGTACGAGCAGTACTTC.

V is TRBV2 and J is TRBJ2-7, with TRBD1 matching 8 bases. This CDR3 spans 19 amino acids. V lost 7 bases to trimming and J lost 0 bases; unmatched junction nucleotides: 20. Germline CDR1 and CDR2: SNHLY and FYNNEI. CDR3 DNA sequence: TGTGCCAGCAACAGATTCACAGAACTGACAGGGGAGAGCTCCTACGAGCAGTACTTC. This translates into CASNRFTELTGESSYEQYF.

This clone appeared a few times. The rearrangement joins TRBV10-1 to TRBJ2-2, with 8 bases fitting TRBD2. The CDR3 totals 16 residues. CDR1 and CDR2 from the germline V gene are WNHNN and SYGVQD (reference sequence). V lost 3 bases and J lost 7; bases outside the gene matches: 10. The CDR3 loop reads CASSELTSAGSGELFF. CDR3 bases: TGCGCCAGCAGTGAATTGACTAGCGCCGGGAGCGGGGAGCTGTTTTTT.

The V gene is TRBV6-1, the J gene TRBJ1-1, with a weak D call TRBD1 (6 bases). V was cut by 3 bases and J by 3 bases, with 14 bases left in between. Germline CDR1 is MNHNS and CDR2 is SASEGT. The CDR3 spans 15 residues. The CDR3 is CASSEAGAGDTEAFF. The DNA for the CDR3 is TGTGCCAGCAGTGAGGCAGGGGCCGGGGACACTGAAGCTTTCTTT.

The V call is TRBV6-1, the J call TRBJ2-7; 7 nucleotides line up with TRBD2. The germline CDR1 and CDR2 sequences are MNHNS and SASEGT. The J segment lost 5 bases and the V segment lost 4 bases, leaving 5 bases of the junction unmatched. The CDR3 runs to 13 residues. The CDR3 loop reads CASSVDLADEQYF. The CDR3 coding sequence is TGTGCCAGCAGTGTGGACCTAGCGGACGAGCAGTACTTC.

This clone was counted once. V and J are TRBV6-5 and TRBJ2-1; D ambiguous. The CDR3 covers 12 residues. Between the trimmed V and J ends, which lost 2 bases and 7 bases, there was a span of 6 bases. Germline V lookup: CDR1 MNHEY, CDR2 SVGAGI. The CDR3 sequence: CASSYDGNEQFF. CDR3 bases: TGTGCCAGCAGTTACGACGGGAATGAGCAGTTCTTC.

A few counts support this clone. This sequence joins TRBV7-3 and TRBJ2-2; TRBD1 is a possible D gene (5 bases). Germline CDR1 and CDR2: SGHTA and FQGTGA. The CDR3 spans 14 residues. V lost 1 base, J lost 5 bases, and 8 bases lay in between. The CDR3 bases are TGTGCCAGCAGCTTAATATCAGGGACCGGGGAGCTGTTTTTT. Translation: CASSLISGTGELFF.

This clone appeared a few times. The chain recombines TRBV28 with TRBJ1-1; possibly TRBD1 for D (5 bases). CDR1 is MDHEN, CDR2 SYDVKM, per germline. Trimming stripped 7 bases from V and 6 bases from J, with 12 bases between. This CDR3 region has 12 residues. CDR3 residues: CASKIRGPEAFF. The CDR3 coding sequence is TGTGCCAGCAAAATTAGGGGCCCTGAAGCTTTCTTT.

This rearrangement joins TRBV6-1 to TRBJ2-7, with TRBD1 as a possible D gene (5 bases). This CDR3 is built from 14 residues. V gave up 4 bases and J gave up 1 base, with 11 bases separating them. From germline, CDR1 is MNHNS and CDR2 SASEGT. CDR3 coding DNA: TGTGCCAGCAGTGTCCGACAGAGATCCTACGAGCAGTACTTC. Its translation is CASSVRQRSYEQYF.

The chain is built from TRBV7-3 and TRBJ2-7; the match to TRBD2 covers 8 bases. V shed 1 base and J 6 bases; nucleotides not matched to a gene: 11. This CDR3 comprises 16 residues. The germline V gene encodes CDR1 SGHTA and CDR2 FQGTGA. The CDR3: CASSLRARLAGTEQYF. The CDR3 DNA follows: TGTGCCAGCAGCTTAAGGGCTCGCCTAGCGGGTACCGAGCAGTACTTC.

The chain carries TRBV18 and TRBJ2-6, with a weak D call TRBD1 (5 bases). The V and J ends lost 0 bases and 0 bases respectively, with 12 bases between them. This CDR3 spans 18 amino acids. Germline-derived CDR1 and CDR2 are KGHSH and LQKENI. As DNA, the CDR3 is TGTGCCAGCTCACCACCTAACAGGTGGAACTCTGGGGCCAACGTCCTGACTTTC. It is translated as CASSPPNRWNSGANVLTF.

The chain combines TRBV28 with TRBJ2-7; tentative D call: TRBD2 (6 bases). The ends were cut back, 7 bases at V and 3 bases at J, with 22 bases in the middle. CDR1 and CDR2 from the germline V gene are MDHEN and SYDVKM. This CDR3 contains 16 residues. CDR3 in amino acids: CASTTILSGQYYEQYF. CDR3 DNA sequence: TGTGCCAGCACTACTATCCTAAGCGGGCAGTACTACGAGCAGTACTTC. The whole variable domain, filled in from reference TRBV28 and TRBJ2-7, reads DVKVTQSSRYLVKRTGEKVFLECVQDMDHENMFWYRQDPGLGLRLIYFSYDVKMKEKGDIPEGYSVSREKKERFSLILESASTNQTSMYLCASTTILSGQYYEQYFGPGTRLTVT.

This clone appeared a few times. This chain links TRBV5-6 with TRBJ1-2; a possible D gene is TRBD1 (6 bases). The germline V gene encodes CDR1 SGHDT and CDR2 YYEEEE. V was cut by 4 bases and J by 5 bases, with 15 bases left in between. The CDR3 has 14 residues. The CDR3 DNA follows: TGTGCCAGCAGCCGCGACAGGAGAGGGTATGGCTACACCTTC. Its protein is CASSRDRRGYGYTF.

This clone was seen a few times. V and J are TRBV7-2 and TRBJ2-7; 11 bases agree with TRBD1. The CDR3 contains 15 residues. Germline V CDR1 and CDR2: SGHTA, FQGNSA. The V and J ends lost 1 base and 2 bases, in that order; junction bases with no gene match: 1. CDR3 sequence: CASSLGTGGAYEQYF. CDR3 bases: TGTGCCAGCAGCTTAGGGACAGGGGGCGCCTACGAGCAGTACTTC.